This TCR beta chain was identified during a study of response to subunit inactivated influenza vaccine. Study conclusions and caveats: Authors suggested few new T cells are recruited by each seasonal influenza vaccination.

TCRdb reprocessed the RT-PCR reads via MiXCR and lists one record per CDR3 protein. This sample yields hundreds of thousands of distinct CDR3 sequences, of which approximately 24% are seen a single time; less than 2.5% belongs to the top ten. CDR1 is MDHEN and CDR2 is SYDVKM in the germline V gene. V shed 6 bases and J 3 bases; nucleotides not matched to a gene: 7. The CDR3 totals 15 residues. On this clonotype: Its antigen is still unknown.

The rearrangement links TRBV28 to TRBJ2-3; 9 bases map to TRBD1. The receptor was isolated from a man between 50 and 59 years old who received an inactivated influenza vaccine. Sequenced here: CD4+ T cells sorted from PBMCs, sampled 4 to 6 days after vaccination. In DNA, the CDR3 is TGTGCCAGCAGAGACAGGGGGGTAATTACAGATACGCAGTATTTT. Translated: CASRDRGVITDTQYF.